This TCR beta chain was profiled in a study of blood T cell repertoires in COVID-19 (dated by TCRdb to 2018 to 2021). The study in broad terms: Samples covering the acute and convalescent phases of COVID-19 were provided by collaborators in the United States, Italy and Spain. The samples were drawn from two sources: the first 160 participants of the ongoing ImmuneRACE study, and fewer than 1,500 subjects contributed by 6 global collaborators. HLA class I and class II types, where available, came from metadata supplied by the sample provider rather than from assay-based typing. The sample metadata nearly always contained a de-identified subject ID, COVID-19 status, age in years and sex. The dataset comprised deeply sampled blood TCRbeta repertoires from subjects exposed to, actively infected with, or recovered from COVID-19. The material from the prospective study consisted of cDNA or gDNA derived from T cells, B-cell-depleted T cells, or PBMCs. The repertoires were made available in a free public database intended to serve as a resource for research on the immune response to SARS-CoV-2. The investigation overall reported the following: How much clinical and demographic metadata was included differed by source and by participant, and the metadata was provided uncurated.

The collaborating institutions used their own protocols to collect whole blood in K2EDTA tubes. For TCRbeta analysis, collaborators shipped samples in one of three forms: frozen whole blood, isolated PBMCs, or DNA extracted from either of those sample types. Including cysteine and phenylalanine, the CDR3 has 10 amino acids. Just CDR3 DNA is preserved here, 30 bases in frame from base 1. Based on the germline V gene (reference sequence), the CDR1 and CDR2 sequences are DFQATT and SNEGSKA. Trimming removed 6 bases from V and 7 bases from J, leaving 9 bases between the germline ends. In regard to this clone: The antigen it recognizes is unknown. One base away there is no much larger clone; base qualities are not given.

TCRbeta CDR3 regions were amplified from genomic DNA using the immunoSEQ Assay, a bias-controlled multiplex PCR. The study's own analysis went as follows. The number of nucleated cells in each sample was estimated by amplification of reference gene primers within the assay. To quantify the absolute abundance of each unique TCRbeta CDR3 rearrangement, sequence reads were collapsed and filtered. For each sample, productive Simpson clonality was calculated as the square root of Simpson's diversity index over productive rearrangements. The table was pulled from immuneACCESS by TCRdb, which kept in-frame rearrangements only. Such tables lose some clones; where checked, under half of the loss comes from unresolved V genes, and the rest has no known cause. V, J and clone size reflect that table, while D and trimming were determined from the DNA. A total of just over 150,000 clones appear in this sample, approximately 84% of them only once. 20% to 25% of the sample lies in the top ten.

This TCR came from a woman older than 75 with acute or convalescent COVID-19. The source material was peripheral blood. The chain couples TRBV20-1 to TRBJ1-1; TRBD1 might be the D gene, on 5 matching bases. The nucleotides are TGCAGTGCCAAGGGGAATGAAGCTTTCTTT. This encodes CSAKGNEAFF.